A single TCR beta chain is shown here with its context. The target antigen is unknown. V lost 5 bases and J lost 6; bases outside the gene matches: 17. The germline V gene encodes CDR1 SGHTA and CDR2 FQGTGA. The CDR3 has 17 residues. The patients all showed relapse after autologous stem cell transplantation, while their brentuximab vedotin exposure varied. Classification of best responses gave complete response, partial response or progressive disease. The data were obtained in a study of PD-1 blockade in classical Hodgkin lymphoma. Method: immunoSEQ multiplex PCR; TCRdb's copy keeps in-frame clones and lacks some. The sample lists about 60,000 clones, more than 90% occurring once. Overall study findings and caveats: Complete responders' baseline diversity resembled that of newly diagnosed patients. Although disease activity or prior therapy may be involved, causes of the repertoire differences remain undefined. A significant rise in TCR diversity was seen by C4D1 for CD4+ cells but not for CD8+ cells.

Sequenced material: peripheral blood mononuclear cells (PBMCs), taken at baseline. The genes are TRBV7-3 and TRBJ2-7; TRBD2 aligns across 9 bases. The sequence came from a human donor with classical Hodgkin lymphoma. This CDR3 is CASSRGGGGTSFSEQYF. DNA for the CDR3: TGTGCCAGCAGCCGTGGGGGTGGAGGGACTAGCTTCTCCGAGCAGTACTTC.